The clone carrying this TCR beta chain was seen more than once but under ten times. The antigen is not known. One entry per CDR3 protein, called by TCRdb with MiXCR from the 5' RACE reads. The table has about 580,000 distinct CDR3 sequences, around 17% seen once. The sample comes from a study of T cells after yellow fever vaccination. Study information: SMART-Seq v4 Ultra Low Input handled preparation of low-cell-number fractions. Notes on the study in general: Shared CD4/CD8 clonotypes were a small share, likely from convergent recombination.

Trimming took 1 base from V and 3 from J, leaving 9 bases between them. The CDR3 totals 14 residues. The germline V gene has CDR1 MNHEY and CDR2 SMNVEV (reference sequence). The sequence derives from a young man who received the YFV17D yellow fever vaccine. The sample consisted of PBMCs, taken around 5 days after the first yellow fever vaccination. The chain links TRBV27 to TRBJ1-1, with unresolved D. CDR3 nucleotide sequence: TGTGCCAGCAGTTTATTTGGCAGCGACACTGAAGCTTTCTTT. It specifies CASSLFGSDTEAFF.